The clone carrying this T cell receptor beta chain was counted at least ten times. Antigen unknown. For TCR beta, libraries came from quantitative 5'-RACE with molecular barcodes. Each CDR3 protein gets one entry after TCRdb re-called the 5' RACE reads with MiXCR. Among a few hundred thousand distinct CDR3 sequences, more than 9% were seen once, and the ten largest hold about 10%. The data derive from a study of CD8 T cells in ankylosing spondylitis. Study-level results: There were earlier reports of some motif variants in reactive arthritis synovial fluid and blood. Significant enrichment of disease-linked clones was reportedly seen in matched ankylosing spondylitis synovial fluid. Characteristic of ankylosing spondylitis blood, it appeared, was a TCR beta motif comprising roughly 8 highly homologous variants.

Germline lookup yields CDR1 GTSNPN and CDR2 SVGIG (reference sequence). Trimming took off 1 base at V and 2 bases at J, with 10 bases between the two ends. There are 14 residues in the CDR3. The source of this sequence is a female donor with ankylosing spondylitis or in good health (not recorded which). Sequencing input: blood, either unsorted or a sorted T cell fraction (not recorded which). The chain combines TRBV30 with TRBJ2-3; D is perhaps TRBD1 or TRBD2 (5 bases each). The CDR3 protein is CAWSAGTLTDTQYF. CDR3 nucleotide sequence: TGTGCCTGGAGTGCCGGGACCCTCACAGATACGCAGTATTTT.